The 30 T cell receptor beta chains reported below all come from one sample, sequenced in a study of blood T cells in healthy people across ages. Through a sample-barcoded 5' primer and a J-beta primer mix, a second PCR was run for roughly 6 to 11 cycles. TCRdb analysed the 5' RACE reads with MiXCR anew, one entry per CDR3 protein. Seen here are about 690,000 distinct CDR3 sequences, around 41% observed once, and the top ten hold around 32%. Sample: blood. The receptors were gathered from a man older than 75 in good health.

The chain employs TRBV3-1 and TRBJ2-2; D uncertain. This CDR3 has 13 amino acids. CDR1 LGHDT and CDR2 YNNKEL come from the germline V gene (reference sequence). Trimming took off 5 bases at V and 6 bases at J, with 10 bases between the two ends. This CDR3 reads CASSLLRSGELFF. CDR3 DNA: TGTGCCAGCAGCTTATTACGGTCCGGGGAGCTGTTTTTT.

Only a few counts were recorded for this clonotype. The chain recombines TRBV11-3 with TRBJ2-7; D is possibly TRBD1 (5 bases). The J call is doubtful: the DNA matches TRBJ2-5 better. CDR3 length: 16 residues. Germline V gene sequence: CDR1 SGHNT, CDR2 YENEEA. This CDR3 is CASSLGGTGTRETQYF. The CDR3 coding sequence is TGTGCCAGCAGCTTAGGCGGCACAGGTACTCGCGAGACCCAGTACTTC.

This clonotype appeared a few times. The V gene is TRBV29-1, the J gene TRBJ2-1; 8 positions agree with TRBD2. The CDR3 consists of 14 residues. Germline V gene data show CDR1 as SQVTM and CDR2 as ANQGSEA. With V trimmed by 4 bases and J by 3 bases, 5 bases remained unmatched. CDR3 protein: CSVVMTSVYNEQFF. The CDR3 nucleotides read TGCAGCGTTGTAATGACTAGCGTCTACAATGAGCAGTTCTTC.

The J gene is TRBJ1-1, the V gene TRBV29-1, with 7 bases matching TRBD1. The CDR3 has 13 residues. With V trimmed by 7 bases and J by 1 base, 6 bases remained unmatched. Germline V gene sequence: CDR1 SQVTM, CDR2 ANQGSEA. The CDR3 DNA reads as TGCAGCGCTGATGACAGGGCGAACACTGAAGCTTTCTTT. Protein product: CSADDRANTEAFF.

This chain's CDR3 is CASSLGLAGGKHEQYF. DNA for the CDR3: TGTGCCAGCAGCTTGGGACTAGCGGGGGGAAAACACGAGCAGTACTTC. This chain links TRBV13 with TRBJ2-7; 15 nucleotides agree with TRBD2. The V gene end was trimmed by 3 bases and the J gene end by 5 bases; junction bases not matched to a gene: 5. The germline V gene has CDR1 PRHDT and CDR2 FYEKMQ (reference sequence). The CDR3 has 16 residues.

The chain recombines TRBV10-2 with TRBJ2-7; 11 positions agree with TRBD1. Losses at the gene ends were 3 bases for V and 6 bases for J; bases not matched to a gene: 10. There are 16 residues in the CDR3. CDR1 and CDR2 (germline): WSHSY, SAAADI. CDR3 protein: CASSDQGTGGFFEQYF. The CDR3 DNA reads as TGCGCCAGCAGTGACCAGGGGACAGGGGGTTTCTTCGAGCAGTACTTC.

This chain joins TRBV7-3 and TRBJ2-4; D is tentatively TRBD1 or TRBD2 (5 bases each). The DNA end is a closer match to TRBJ2-7, so the J assignment may be wrong. The CDR3 length is 15 residues. Germline V lookup: CDR1 SGHTA, CDR2 FQGTGA. CDR3 bases: TGTGCCAGCAGCTTAGGCCCGGGACCCGCCTACGAGCAGTACTTC. Protein sequence: CASSLGPGPAYEQYF.

This rearrangement joins TRBV11-3 to TRBJ2-7, with D hard to call. The germline V gene encodes CDR1 SGHNT and CDR2 YENEEA. The V gene lost 1 base and the J gene lost 6 bases, with 7 bases spanning the gap. The CDR3 has 12 residues. In nucleotides, the CDR3 is TGTGCCAGCAGCTTAGGGTACGGCGAGCAGTACTTC. Translation: CASSLGYGEQYF.

This clonotype was observed many times. The V gene is TRBV7-2, the J gene TRBJ2-3; 9 nucleotides match TRBD2. With V trimmed by 1 base and J by 4 bases, 3 bases remained unmatched. Germline assignment: CDR1 SGHTA and CDR2 FQGNSA. The CDR3 contains 15 residues. The CDR3: CASSLDAGGPDTQYF. CDR3 nucleotides: TGTGCCAGCAGCTTAGATGCGGGGGGGCCAGATACGCAGTATTTT.

This chain joins TRBV29-1 and TRBJ2-4; 11 bases are a match to TRBD2. The CDR3 contains 18 residues. From germline, CDR1 is SQVTM and CDR2 ANQGSEA. With 4 bases clipped from V and 1 base from J, the junction kept 12 bases outside the gene matches. The CDR3: CSVGVGSGGALAKNIQYF. CDR3 in DNA: TGCAGCGTTGGTGTTGGTAGCGGGGGGGCCTTGGCCAAAAACATTCAGTACTTC.

The J gene is TRBJ2-2, the V gene TRBV28, with 10 bases lining up with TRBD1. The length of the CDR3 is 15 residues. V was clipped by 10 bases and J by 4 bases; unmatched bases: 9. Germline values: CDR1 MDHEN, CDR2 SYDVKM. The CDR3 bases are TGTGCCACCCTATGGGGGACAGGGGTCACCGGGGAGCTGTTTTTT. Protein product: CATLWGTGVTGELFF.

The chain has TRBV20-1 and TRBJ2-1; no definite D call. Trimming stripped 3 bases from V and 5 bases from J, with 17 bases between. CDR1 DFQATT and CDR2 SNEGSKA come from the germline V gene (reference sequence). This CDR3 spans 15 amino acids. The CDR3 DNA follows: TGCAGTGCTAGGCCCCAGTCTAAGCCTAACAATGAGCAGTTCTTC. This codes for CSARPQSKPNNEQFF.

V gene TRBV5-1 combines with J gene TRBJ2-1; TRBD1 matches at 8 bases. J gave up 5 bases and V 0 bases, and 4 bases lay outside the gene matches. This CDR3 spans 15 amino acids. CDR1 and CDR2 from the germline V gene are SGHRS and YFSETQ. The CDR3 DNA reads TGCGCCAGCAGCTTGGGACAGGGGAAGAACAATGAGCAGTTCTTC. This codes for CASSLGQGKNNEQFF. The entire variable domain, with the rest obtained from reference TRBV5-1 and TRBJ2-1, is as follows: KAGVTQTPRYLIKTRGQQVTLSCSPISGHRSVSWYQQTPGQGLQFLFEYFSETQRNKGNFPGRFSGRQFSNSRSEMNVSTLELGDSALYLCASSLGQGKNNEQFFGPGTRLTVL.

This sequence joins TRBV28 and TRBJ2-7; 9 nucleotides agree with TRBD1. CDR3 length: 14 amino acids. The V gene end was trimmed by 5 bases and the J gene end by 5 bases; junction bases not matched to a gene: 7. Germline V gene lookup returns CDR1 MDHEN and CDR2 SYDVKM. The CDR3 reads CASSPTGGLNEQYF. CDR3 DNA: TGTGCCAGCAGTCCGACAGGGGGTCTGAACGAGCAGTACTTC.

The chain joins TRBV11-2 to TRBJ1-1; no definite D call. Germline loops: CDR1 SGHAT, CDR2 FQNNGV. The CDR3 length is 14 residues. Trimming removed 4 bases at V and 4 bases at J, with 13 bases between. DNA for the CDR3: TGTGCCAGCAGCTCCTATCATAGGTTCACTGAAGCTTTCTTT. Its translation: CASSSYHRFTEAFF.

This chain connects TRBV5-1 to TRBJ1-2; D is uncertain. Per the germline V gene, CDR1 is SGHRS and CDR2 is YFSETQ. V was clipped by 0 bases and J by 8 bases, with 11 bases between them. This CDR3 is 13 amino acids long. This CDR3 is CASSLVAGSGYTF. The DNA of the CDR3 is TGCGCCAGCAGCTTGGTTGCGGGGAGCGGCTACACCTTC.

The chain is built from TRBV5-1 and TRBJ2-7; 12 bases map to TRBD1. The CDR3 has 15 amino acids. Germline V gene data show CDR1 as SGHRS and CDR2 as YFSETQ. J lost 6 bases, V lost 3 bases, and 7 bases had no gene match. CDR3 DNA sequence: TGCGCCAGCAGCTCCTCCGGGACAGGGGGCTTCGAGCAGTACTTC. Translating it yields CASSSSGTGGFEQYF.

A few counts support this clonotype. This rearrangement joins TRBV20-1 to TRBJ2-3; 9 bases map to TRBD1. CDR1 is DFQATT and CDR2 is SNEGSKA in the germline V gene (reference sequence). V lost 6 bases and J lost 7; bases outside the gene matches: 11. This CDR3 has 14 residues. This CDR3 is CSAPGQGLSHTQYF. CDR3 DNA: TGCAGTGCCCCGGGACAGGGCCTCAGCCATACGCAGTATTTT.

The chain recombines TRBV5-4 with TRBJ2-3; TRBD2 aligns across 10 bases. Per germline, CDR1 SGHNT and CDR2 YYREEE (reference sequence). Losses at the gene ends were 4 bases for V and 5 bases for J; bases not matched to a gene: 13. The CDR3 is 17 amino acids. The CDR3 DNA follows: TGTGCCAGCAGCCCGAAGAATTTAGCGGGGGGTGGAGATACGCAGTATTTT. Encoded protein: CASSPKNLAGGGDTQYF. Variable domain in full (rest from reference TRBV5-4 and TRBJ2-3): ETGVTQSPTHLIKTRGQQVTLRCSSQSGHNTVSWYQQALGQGPQFIFQYYREEENGRGNFPPRFSGLQFPNYSSELNVNALELDDSALYLCASSPKNLAGGGDTQYFGPGTRLTVL.

This chain links TRBV6-2 or TRBV6-3 with TRBJ2-5; 11 nucleotides agree with TRBD2. CDR1 MNHEY and CDR2 SVGEGT come from the germline V gene. This CDR3 is 17 amino acids long. The V and J ends lost 0 bases and 8 bases, in that order; junction bases with no gene match: 11. DNA for the CDR3: TGTGCCAGCAGTTACTCGATGGCTAGCGGGGGGTCGGATACCCAGTACTTC. The encoded protein is CASSYSMASGGSDTQYF.

The chain's CDR3 is CASSVPGTRNEQFF. CDR3 sequence (DNA): TGTGCCAGCAGTGTCCCCGGGACTCGCAATGAGCAGTTCTTC. This sequence joins TRBV25-1 and TRBJ2-1; D perhaps matches TRBD2 (6 bases). Per the germline V gene, CDR1 is MGHDK and CDR2 is SYGVNS. The CDR3 runs 14 residues. V was shortened by 4 bases and J by 6 bases, with 13 bases between the two germline ends.

The chain uses TRBV6-2 or TRBV6-3 and TRBJ2-7; D assignment may be TRBD1 or TRBD2 (5 bases each). V lost 9 bases and J lost 3, with 15 bases in between. This CDR3 comprises 13 residues. Germline CDR1 is MNHEY and CDR2 is SVGEGT. Here the CDR3 reads CASTLVGGYEQYF. In nucleotides, the CDR3 is TGTGCCAGTACCTTAGTTGGGGGCTACGAGCAGTACTTC.

The chain uses TRBV5-1 and TRBJ2-5; D not certain. The germline gives CDR1 SGHRS, CDR2 YFSETQ. This CDR3 contains 14 residues. Trimming stripped 4 bases from V and 4 bases from J, with 14 bases between. CDR3 nucleotide sequence: TGCGCCAGCAGCCTGAGTCGTTACGGAGAGACCCAGTACTTC. It translates to CASSLSRYGETQYF.

J is TRBJ2-7 and V is TRBV14; D uncertain. The germline V and J ends were trimmed by 4 bases and 4 bases, with 14 bases remaining between them. The CDR3 loop spans 14 amino acids. Germline values: CDR1 SGHDN, CDR2 FVKESK. The CDR3 DNA reads as TGTGCCAGCAGCCCGAAACGTCTGGGTTACGAGCAGTACTTC. Its protein is CASSPKRLGYEQYF.

Points on this clonotype: Just one base apart from a much larger clone, this may be a read error. The J gene is TRBJ1-4, the V gene TRBV28; D remains ambiguous. The CDR3 loop spans 15 amino acids. In germline, CDR1 is MDHEN, CDR2 SYDVKM. The V gene lost 3 bases and the J gene lost 1 base, with 9 bases spanning the gap. The CDR3 spells CASSFVGVTNEKLFF. CDR3 nucleotides: TGTGCCAGCAGTTTTGTCGGGGTAACTAATGAAAAACTGTTTTTT.

Remarks on this clonotype: It may be a read error: a sequence one base away is much more abundant. V usage is TRBV29-1 and J usage is TRBJ2-1; unclear D gene. With the DNA end fitting TRBJ2-7 better, the J assignment may be wrong. Germline lookup yields CDR1 SQVTM and CDR2 ANQGSEA. The CDR3 covers 13 residues. The CDR3 DNA reads TGCAGCGTTGTGCGGAGCTCCTACAATGAGCAGTACTTC. It yields the protein CSVVRSSYNEQYF.

The genes are TRBV9 and TRBJ2-7; D perhaps matches TRBD1 (5 bases). V was trimmed by 0 bases and J by 7 bases, leaving 26 bases between them. The CDR3 sequence is 18 residues long. CDR1 and CDR2 (germline): SGDLS, YYNGEE. The DNA of the CDR3 is TGTGCCAGCAGCGTAGTTGGTGGTCGGTCAGGGTCCTACAATGAGCAGTACTTC. Translation gives CASSVVGGRSGSYNEQYF.

The rearrangement joins TRBV2 to TRBJ2-7, with 8 bases that match TRBD1. The trim removed 8 bases at V and 1 base at J, leaving 7 bases unmatched. The CDR3 contains 14 residues. CDR1 and CDR2 (germline): SNHLY, FYNNEI. DNA for the CDR3: TGTGCCAGCGAGACAGGGGCCACGTCCTACGAGCAGTACTTC. Translating gives CASETGATSYEQYF. Based on the CDR3 plus reference TRBV2 and TRBJ2-7, the full variable domain is EPEVTQTPSHQVTQMGQEVILRCVPISNHLYFYWYRQILGQKVEFLVSFYNNEISEKSEIFDDQFSVERPDGSNFTLKIRSTKLEDSAMYFCASETGATSYEQYFGPGTRLTVT.

The chain combines TRBV9 with TRBJ2-3; weak D call: TRBD2 (5 bases). The CDR3 is made up of 17 amino acids. V was cut by 4 bases and J by 6 bases, with 24 bases left in between. Germline V CDR1 and CDR2: SGDLS, YYNGEE. CDR3 sequence: CASSSSPAGSALDTQYF. The CDR3 DNA reads as TGTGCCAGCAGCTCATCCCCCGCGGGTTCGGCCCTCGATACGCAGTATTTT.

The genes are TRBV30 and TRBJ1-2, with D unclear. Looked up from germline, CDR1 is GTSNPN and CDR2 is SVGIG (reference sequence). CDR3 length: 14 residues. The ends were cut back, 0 bases at V and 6 bases at J, with 14 bases in the middle. The DNA of the CDR3 is TGTGCCTGGAGTGTACAACAACTTGCGAATGGCTACACCTTC. Translated: CAWSVQQLANGYTF.